Listed below are T cell receptor beta chains from one sample, sequenced in a study of T cells in Graves' hyperthyroidism and ophthalmopathy. TCRdb reanalysed the multiplex PCR reads using MiXCR and keeps one entry per CDR3 protein. Of 600,000 to 800,000 distinct CDR3 sequences listed, around a third are singletons. Specimen: blood. Source of these receptors: a woman between 35 and 50 years old with Graves' hyperthyroidism. CDR3s include the opening cysteine and the closing phenylalanine or tryptophan. The D gene is left open where the match is weak. Clone sizes are given selectively: once, few, many, or a class where the clone is expanded.

D gene: TRBD1; J gene: TRBJ1-4; clone size: many; V gene: TRBV20-1; CDR3 protein: CSATDRGGEKLFF; CDR3 DNA: TGCAGTGCTACGGACAGGGGAGGGGAAAAACTGTTTTTT
D gene: NA; J gene: TRBJ2-5; clone size: NA; V gene: TRBV4-3; CDR3 protein: CASSLIPRETQYF; CDR3 DNA: TGCGCCAGCAGCCTGATCCCTCGAGAGACCCAGTACTTC
D gene: NA; J gene: TRBJ1-2; clone size: NA; V gene: TRBV12-3/TRBV12-4; CDR3 protein: CASSPAFGDNYGYTF; CDR3 DNA: TGTGCCAGCAGCCCCGCCTTCGGGGACAACTATGGCTACACCTTC
D gene: TRBD2; J gene: TRBJ2-5; clone size: many; V gene: TRBV10-3; CDR3 protein: CAISEPGLAGRETQYF; CDR3 DNA: TGTGCCATCAGTGAGCCGGGACTAGCGGGACGGGAGACCCAGTACTTC
D gene: NA; J gene: TRBJ1-2; clone size: many; V gene: TRBV19; CDR3 protein: CASSIGHLDGYTF; CDR3 DNA: TGTGCCAGTAGTATCGGGCACCTGGATGGCTACACCTTC
D gene: NA; J gene: TRBJ1-5; clone size: many; V gene: TRBV2; CDR3 protein: CASSEDISPAQPQHF; CDR3 DNA: TGTGCCAGCAGTGAAGACATCTCTCCGGCTCAGCCCCAGCATTTT
D gene: TRBD1; J gene: TRBJ2-5; clone size: NA; V gene: TRBV29-1; CDR3 protein: CSVEYTGASETQYF; CDR3 DNA: TGCAGCGTTGAATATACAGGGGCGTCAGAGACCCAGTACTTC
D gene: NA; J gene: TRBJ2-6; clone size: many; V gene: TRBV7-8; CDR3 protein: CASSPFQGTPLGDGANVLTF; CDR3 DNA: TGTGCCAGCAGCCCTTTCCAGGGGACTCCCTTGGGAGATGGGGCCAACGTCCTGACTTTC
D gene: NA; J gene: TRBJ1-2; clone size: many; V gene: TRBV2; CDR3 protein: CASTERENYGYTF; CDR3 DNA: TGTGCCAGCACCGAGCGGGAGAACTATGGCTACACCTTC
D gene: NA; J gene: TRBJ2-2; clone size: NA; V gene: TRBV10-3; CDR3 protein: CASSLAGVGELFF; CDR3 DNA: TGTGCCAGCAGCTTGGCCGGGGTCGGGGAGCTGTTTTTT
D gene: NA; J gene: TRBJ2-6; clone size: NA; V gene: TRBV2; CDR3 protein: CASRVGEAGANVLTF; CDR3 DNA: TGTGCCAGCCGAGTAGGGGAGGCTGGGGCCAACGTCCTGACTTTC
D gene: TRBD1; J gene: TRBJ1-4; clone size: NA; V gene: TRBV4-3; CDR3 protein: CASSQRGQANEKLFF; CDR3 DNA: TGCGCCAGCAGCCAGAGGGGACAGGCGAATGAAAAACTGTTTTTT
D gene: NA; J gene: TRBJ2-7; clone size: few; V gene: TRBV20-1; CDR3 protein: CSAPDVGRGSSYEQYF; CDR3 DNA: TGCAGTGCTCCCGATGTGGGACGGGGCAGCTCCTACGAGCAGTACTTC
D gene: TRBD2; J gene: TRBJ2-5; clone size: NA; V gene: TRBV12-3/TRBV12-4; CDR3 protein: CASSGLAKTPETQYF; CDR3 DNA: TGTGCCAGCAGCGGACTAGCCAAGACCCCAGAGACCCAGTACTTC
D gene: NA; J gene: TRBJ2-6; clone size: NA; V gene: TRBV7-2; CDR3 protein: CASRQGGTAGANVLTF; CDR3 DNA: TGTGCCAGCAGACAAGGAGGGACAGCTGGGGCCAACGTCCTGACTTTC